This T cell receptor (beta chain) was recovered during a study of OX40 agonist ivuxolimab in advanced cancers. Study in general: Patients were given ivuxolimab, an antibody that agonizes OX40 (CD134).

The CDR3 runs 15 residues. Germline V lookup: CDR1 SGHTS, CDR2 YDEGEE. V trimming: 4 bases; J trimming: 5 bases; junction bases outside the gene matches: 9. Using immunoSEQ multiplex PCR, the repertoire was profiled, and TCRdb retains in-frame clones only, with some absent. Of roughly 80,000 clones listed, 80% to 90% are singletons. The study's findings and limits: Averaged across samples, CD8+ T cells carried more expanded clones than CD4+ did.

As for this clone: Its antigen remains unidentified.

V usage is TRBV5-8 and J usage is TRBJ2-1; 7 bases line up with TRBD1. The source material was CD4+ or CD8+ T cells sorted from blood, sampled in a trial of the OX40 agonist ivuxolimab. This receptor was identified in an adult with an advanced solid tumor such as melanoma, head and neck, liver or kidney cancer. The CDR3 is CASSTGQPLDNEQFF. The DNA for the CDR3 is TGTGCCAGCAGCACGGGACAGCCCCTTGACAATGAGCAGTTCTTC.